This T cell receptor beta chain was captured in a study of OX40 agonist ivuxolimab in advanced cancers. On the study more broadly: Earlier treatment with anti-PD-1, anti-PD-L1 or anti-CTLA-4 was permitted, and around 43% had received some.

Repertoires were generated with immunoSEQ multiplex PCR, while TCRdb's copy carries only in-frame clones and drops some. The table shows 74,000 or so clones, with about 90% occurring only once. The V gene lost 4 bases and the J gene lost 1 base, with 13 bases spanning the gap. The CDR3 consists of 15 residues. The germline V gene encodes CDR1 SGHVS and CDR2 FQNEAQ. The receptor was isolated from an adult with an advanced solid tumor such as melanoma, head and neck, liver or kidney cancer. This sample comprised CD4+ or CD8+ T cells sorted from blood, obtained in a trial of the OX40 agonist ivuxolimab. The genes are TRBV7-8 and TRBJ2-5; no definite D call. For the CDR3, the DNA is TGTGCCAGCAGCTCCGGACGGTGGGTCCAAGAGACCCAGTACTTC. The encoded protein is CASSSGRWVQETQYF.